The entry that follows covers one T cell receptor (beta chain) sequence. The data are from a study of CD8 T cells in Susac syndrome. An input of roughly 0.5 to 1 ug of RNA was subjected to reverse transcription using random hexamers. TCRdb processed the immunoSEQ multiplex PCR reads anew with MiXCR; each CDR3 protein has one entry. The sample shows about 210,000 distinct CDR3 sequences, approximately 94% of them seen only once. The CDR3 spans 15 residues. CDR1 MGHRA and CDR2 YSYEKL come from the germline V gene. V was pared by 2 bases and J by 0 bases, with 9 bases between. The chain is built from TRBV4-1 and TRBJ2-3, with D perhaps matching TRBD2 (5 bases). Sequenced sample: CD4+ T cells from PBMCs. The receptor's source is a human donor with Susac syndrome. The CDR3 loop is CASSQLGLSTDTQYF. For the CDR3, the DNA is TGCGCCAGCAGCCAACTTGGACTGAGCACAGATACGCAGTATTTT.